The TCR beta chain described here comes from a study of identical twins. Whole-study results and caveats: Twins' surplus sharing was weaker for beta out-of-frame sequences.

Germline CDR1 KGHDR, CDR2 SFDVKD. The CDR3 sequence is 15 residues long. Trimming at V came to 4 bases and at J to 4 bases, leaving 3 bases not matched to a gene. There were only healthy Caucasians among the donors. Each CDR3 protein gets one entry after TCRdb re-called the 5' RACE reads with MiXCR. The profile shows 500,000 to 650,000 distinct CDR3 sequences, under 25% of them singletons. This clonotype showed up just a few times. What it binds is unknown. These data also featured in a second study, about yellow fever vaccine responses in identical twins. That publication notes: The authors reported partly convergent, partly personalized vaccine responses in identical twins.

The specimen was CD4+ T cells sorted from blood. The source of this sequence is a woman between 18 and 30 years old in good health. The chain is built from TRBV24-1 and TRBJ2-2, with 9 bases matching TRBD1. The CDR3 DNA is TGTGCCACCAGTGAGCAGACAGGGGGCACCGGGGAGCTGTTTTTT. This codes for CATSEQTGGTGELFF.